These T cell receptor beta chains were read from a single sample in a study of CD8+ T cells in alopecia areata. Assay used: immunoSEQ multiplex PCR; TCRdb lists only in-frame clones, some missing. Of around 190,000 clones in the sample, more than 50% were seen once. Source: CD4+ T cells sorted from blood, taken at week 24, from a patient treated with tofacitinib. Receptors originate from a human donor with alopecia areata. Both conserved end residues are part of each CDR3. A D gene is named only where the DNA matches it firmly. A clone size is listed for some rows: how often the clone was seen (once, few, many), or a class if it is expanded.

clone size | J gene | V gene | D gene | CDR3 DNA | CDR3 protein
- | TRBJ2-3 | TRBV29-1 | - | TGCAGCGTGGGGCAGGGGTTCACAGATACGCAGTATTTT | CSVGQGFTDTQYF
- | TRBJ2-1 | TRBV7-9 | - | TGTGCCAGCAGCTTAAACGGGGGCTCCTACAATGAGCAGTTCTTC | CASSLNGGSYNEQFF
few | TRBJ2-5 | TRBV6-1 | TRBD1 | TGTGCCAGCAGCTGGGACAGGATGATTCAAGAGACCCAGTACTTC | CASSWDRMIQETQYF
- | TRBJ1-5 | TRBV27 | - | TGTGCCAGCAGGGACAGAGGCAATCAGCCCCAGCATTTT | CASRDRGNQPQHF
many | TRBJ2-2 | TRBV6-1 | - | TGTGCCAGCGACAGAGGAAACACCGGGGAGCTGTTTTTT | CASDRGNTGELFF
- | TRBJ1-1 | TRBV29-1 | - | TGCAGCGTTGTTGATTCCTACCCGGACACTGAAGCTTTCTTT | CSVVDSYPDTEAFF
- | TRBJ2-7 | TRBV2 | - | TGTGCCAGCAAAGGGCCCCTGGTTGTCTCCTACGAGCAGTACTTC | CASKGPLVVSYEQYF
- | TRBJ1-1 | TRBV30 | TRBD1 | TGTGCCTGGGAAGACAGGGTCTCTGAAGCTTTCTTT | CAWEDRVSEAFF
- | TRBJ2-5 | TRBV29-1 | - | TGCAGCGTTGAGTACAGGGCCGGAGAGACCCAGTACTTC | CSVEYRAGETQYF
few | TRBJ1-6 | TRBV12-5 | - | TGTGCTAGTGGTTTGGTAGTCTCGGGAGTGTCATCACCCCTCCACTTT | CASGLVVSGVSSPLHF
few | TRBJ2-1 | TRBV7-3 | - | TGTGCCAGCAGCCCGGGGGGCAAGGACAATGAGCAGTTCTTC | CASSPGGKDNEQFF
- | TRBJ1-4 | TRBV4-1 | - | TGCGCCAGCAGCCAATTTGTGGGCGGGGGAAATGAAAAACTGTTTTTT | CASSQFVGGGNEKLFF
once | TRBJ2-1 | TRBV29-1 | TRBD1 | TGCAGCGTTGTCCCCCCGGGACAGGGGGGGAATGAGCAGTTCTTC | CSVVPPGQGGNEQFF
- | TRBJ1-1 | TRBV7-3 | - | TGTGCCAGCAGCCCGAGCAGGGGGAACACTGAAGCTTTCTTT | CASSPSRGNTEAFF
few | TRBJ2-1 | TRBV29-1 | - | TGCAGCGTCGCCCCGCGGGACAGCTCCTACAATGAGCAGTTCTTC | CSVAPRDSSYNEQFF
- | TRBJ1-1 | TRBV29-1 | - | TGCAGCGTTGTTCGGACGGGGAACACTGAAGCTTTCTTT | CSVVRTGNTEAFF
- | TRBJ2-7 | TRBV4-1 | - | TGCGCCAGCAGCCAACCGACAGAGCGCTGGGAGCAGTACTTC | CASSQPTERWEQYF
- | TRBJ1-1 | TRBV6-5 | - | TGTGCCAGCGGACGGCGCGGCGCTGAAGCTTTCTTT | CASGRRGAEAFF
- | TRBJ2-7 | TRBV7-2 | TRBD1 | TGTGCCAGCAGCTTAGGGGGACAGGGCTACGAGCAGTACTTC | CASSLGGQGYEQYF
- | TRBJ2-2 | TRBV6-5 | - | TGTGCCAGCAGTCGCAGGGTGGGGGTCCCCGGGGAGCTGTTTTTT | CASSRRVGVPGELFF
- | TRBJ1-6 | TRBV20-1 | - | TGCAGTGCTAGAGTTGGGTCACCCCTCCACTTT | CSARVGSPLHF
few | TRBJ2-1 | TRBV7-2 | - | TGTGCCAGCAGTTCACGACCATCCGCGGGTGAGCAGTTCTTC | CASSSRPSAGEQFF
many | TRBJ1-1 | TRBV7-2 | - | TGTGCCAGCAGCCCAGGGCTTTCTGAAGCTTTCTTT | CASSPGLSEAFF
few | TRBJ1-1 | TRBV11-3 | - | TGTGCCAGCAGTTTACAGGGTTTTGAAGCTTTCTTT | CASSLQGFEAFF
- | TRBJ2-7 | TRBV6-6 | - | TGTGCCAGCAGTGAGGGATACGAGCAGTACTTC | CASSEGYEQYF
- | TRBJ1-4 | TRBV27 | TRBD1 | TGTGCCAGTACCCGAATCTCTAACAGGGGGCGCGAAAAACTGTTTTTT | CASTRISNRGREKLFF
- | TRBJ2-1 | TRBV30 | - | TGTGCCTGGAGTGTACAAAGTGAGCAGTTCTTC | CAWSVQSEQFF
- | TRBJ1-1 | TRBV6-1 | - | TGTGCCAGCAGTGAAAAGATTTTTGGAACTGAAGCTTTCTTT | CASSEKIFGTEAFF
- | TRBJ1-5 | TRBV30 | - | TGTGCCTGGAGTGGAGGGGTACGGAGCAATCAGCCCCAGCATTTT | CAWSGGVRSNQPQHF
- | TRBJ1-2 | TRBV28 | - | TGTGCCAGCAGTCAGGGACGGCACTATGGCTACACCTTC | CASSQGRHYGYTF
- | TRBJ1-2 | TRBV4-3 | - | TGCGCCAGCAGCCAAGATCTTGGAGACGGCGGCTACACCTTC | CASSQDLGDGGYTF
- | TRBJ2-3 | TRBV9 | - | TGTGCCAGCAGCGTAGGGGGTAGCGGATCAGATACGCAGTATTTT | CASSVGGSGSDTQYF
- | TRBJ2-3 | TRBV7-2 | - | TGTGCCAGCAGCTTAGCCGCAGGAACCACAGATAAGCAGTATTTT | CASSLAAGTTDKQYF
- | TRBJ1-2 | TRBV4-1 | - | TGCGCCAGCAGCTCCGGTCAGCCCCATGGCTACACCTTC | CASSSGQPHGYTF
- | TRBJ1-2 | TRBV2 | - | TGTGCCAGCAGTGAACGTCGGACGCCCAGTGAAGGCTACACCTTC | CASSERRTPSEGYTF
- | TRBJ2-1 | TRBV5-1 | - | TGCGCCAGCAGCTTGCTTCTAGCAGGCAATGAGCAGTTCTTC | CASSLLLAGNEQFF
- | TRBJ1-2 | TRBV29-1 | - | TGCAGCGTTGTAGGTCGGGGGCGGAGGGGCTACACCTTC | CSVVGRGRRGYTF
- | TRBJ2-7 | TRBV6-5 | TRBD2 | TGTGCCAGCAGTTACGGCGGGGGGGCCGTCGAGCAGTACTTC | CASSYGGGAVEQYF
- | TRBJ2-1 | TRBV7-2 | - | TGTGCCAGCAGCTTAGGGGCCGGGCCATACAATGAGCAGTTCTTC | CASSLGAGPYNEQFF
- | TRBJ2-6 | TRBV29-1 | - | TGCAGCGTTCAGGGGTCTGGGGCCAACGTCCTGACTTTC | CSVQGSGANVLTF
few | TRBJ2-1 | TRBV29-1 | TRBD1 | TGCAGCGTTGAGACACAGGGGCATAATGAGCAGTTCTTC | CSVETQGHNEQFF
- | TRBJ1-1 | TRBV5-1 | - | TGCGCCAGCAGCCCCAGCGGGGTCGGCGGGAACACTGAAGCTTTCTTT | CASSPSGVGGNTEAFF
few | TRBJ1-5 | TRBV29-1 | - | TGCAGCGCCGGGCCCGGGGGTAATCAGCCCCAGCATTTT | CSAGPGGNQPQHF
- | TRBJ1-2 | TRBV29-1 | TRBD1 | TGCAGCGTTGAAGGGCGACAGGGAGGGGATTTAGGCTACACCTTC | CSVEGRQGGDLGYTF
few | TRBJ2-7 | TRBV7-2 | - | TGTGCCAGCAGCTTAAAAACTTCCTACGAGCAGTACTTC | CASSLKTSYEQYF
- | TRBJ1-4 | TRBV9 | - | TGTGCCAGCAGCGTGGGAGGAGCTAATGAAAAACTGTTTTTT | CASSVGGANEKLFF
few | TRBJ1-4 | TRBV27 | - | TGTGCCAGCAGTTCTAACCGGGACTCTAATGAAAAACTGTTTTTT | CASSSNRDSNEKLFF
many | TRBJ1-4 | TRBV7-6 | - | TGTGCCAGCAGCTTAGTAGGGGGAAAGGATGAAAAACTGTTTTTT | CASSLVGGKDEKLFF
few | TRBJ2-5 | TRBV29-1 | - | TGCAGCGGAAAGACTAGGACGGGGGAGACCCAGTACTTC | CSGKTRTGETQYF
many | TRBJ2-7 | TRBV19 | - | TGTGCCAGTAGTATAAGTTACGCCTCGGGCGAGCAGTACTTC | CASSISYASGEQYF
- | TRBJ2-5 | TRBV29-1 | - | TGCAGCGTCAGGTCCGGGCCTGGAGAGACCCAGTACTTC | CSVRSGPGETQYF
- | TRBJ1-2 | TRBV5-1 | TRBD1 | TGCGCCAGCAGCTTGGATTACAGGGGGGAATACAGTGGCTACACCTTC | CASSLDYRGEYSGYTF
- | TRBJ2-6 | TRBV30 | TRBD1 | TGTGCCTGGAGTGTTATGACAGGGGGCAGAGGGGCCAACGTCCTGACTTTC | CAWSVMTGGRGANVLTF